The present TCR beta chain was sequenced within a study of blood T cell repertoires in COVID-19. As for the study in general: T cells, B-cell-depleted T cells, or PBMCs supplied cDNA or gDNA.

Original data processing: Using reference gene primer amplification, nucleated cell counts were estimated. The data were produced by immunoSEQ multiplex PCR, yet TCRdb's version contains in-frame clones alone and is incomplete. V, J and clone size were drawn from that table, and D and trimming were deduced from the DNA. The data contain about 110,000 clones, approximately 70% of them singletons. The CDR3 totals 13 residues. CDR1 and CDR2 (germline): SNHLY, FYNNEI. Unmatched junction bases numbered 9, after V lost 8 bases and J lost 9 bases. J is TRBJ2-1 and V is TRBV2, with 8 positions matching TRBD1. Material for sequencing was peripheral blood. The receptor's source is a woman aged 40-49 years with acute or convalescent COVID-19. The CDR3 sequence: CASEVDRASEQFF. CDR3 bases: TGTGCCAGCGAGGTGGACAGGGCAAGTGAGCAGTTCTTC.